Given below is one TCR beta chain in context. This clonotype was counted at least ten times. Its antigen has not been determined. It has no much larger one-base neighbor in the sample; base qualities were not kept. Amplification of TCR beta CDR3 regions was carried out from RNA transcripts. The TCR CDR3 was subjected to a first round of RT-PCR using the HTBI primer set and the Qiagen OneStep RT-PCR kit. Libraries were constructed in a second round of multiplex PCR, after which size selection and purification were performed. The libraries were sequenced on an Illumina HiSeq2000 using paired-end 100 bp reads. In the original analysis: SOAPnuke was used to process the raw data, with reads discarded if the reads contained adapters or uncalled bases, had a mean Phred below 15, or lacked an exact constant-primer or identifier match. COPE v1.2.5 was used to merge high-quality paired reads, and clonotypes were defined as unique nucleotide sequences. MiTCR v1.1 was used to align clonotypes to the IMGT TRBV, TRBD and TRBJ reference segments. Only V-J combinations with frequency above 0.0001, covering about 99% of repertoires, were analysed. The TCS score was defined as F50 (clonal expansion) divided by E x V (chaos), with BLOSUM62-based TCRdist calculated between CDR3 peptides within each V-J. Welch's t-statistics and random forest reduced fewer than 550 V-J features to 13, which were used in a naive Bayes classifier (R e1071). TCRdb reprocessing: public reads trimmed at Q25 with fastp, clones called with MiXCR, in-frame beta chains kept. Rows with a matching CDR3 protein are joined into one entry that keeps the most common DNA and genes. TCRdb assigned the V and J calls; the authors' analysis was not used. This sample has hundreds of thousands of distinct CDR3 sequences in its table, and approximately 15% of those were observed once. The ten most abundant clones make up about 5.8% of the sample.

V has 2 bases trimmed and J has 4 bases trimmed; junction bases matching no gene number 6. The germline V gene (reference sequence) yields MNHNY for CDR1 and SVGAGI for CDR2. From the cysteine up to the phenylalanine, the CDR3 has a length of 16 residues. The DNA shown is the 48-base CDR3, in frame from base 1. The sample belongs to a study of T cells in Graves' hyperthyroidism and ophthalmopathy (dated by TCRdb to about 2019). About the investigation overall: Peripheral blood samples were taken at the time of initial diagnosis, prior to any treatment. For training and testing, the approximately 97 patients in the discovery cohort were randomly divided in a 7:3 ratio. According to the paper, TCR Vbeta CDR3 sequencing was carried out on 135 peripheral blood samples, which came from some 41 ophthalmopathy, fewer than 80 hyperthyroidism and around 17 progressor patients. The study also compared thyroid tissue and blood T-cell repertoires from about 6 Graves' hyperthyroidism patients. To identify distinguishing TCR V-J signatures, a discovery cohort of around 100 patients was used, comprising some 45 with Graves' ophthalmopathy and 57 with stable Graves' hyperthyroidism. An independent validation cohort of about 19 hyperthyroidism patients and 17 patients who later progressed to ophthalmopathy tested prospective prediction of ophthalmopathy. Following sampling, methimazole starting at 30 mg daily was given to hyperthyroidism patients, and high-dose intravenous methylprednisolone was given to ophthalmopathy patients. General study outcomes and caveats: Sample size was not statistically predetermined, and investigators were not blinded to group allocation. In validation, progression to ophthalmopathy was predicted by the model with around 70% sensitivity and about 72% specificity, a median of roughly six months before onset. Blood samples also contained most of the expanded thyroid clonotypes (frequency above 0.001), which suggests that blood repertoires may reflect thyroid immune responses. Ophthalmopathy was separated from stable hyperthyroidism by a 13 V-J signature model, with approximately 86% sensitivity and 81% to 82% specificity obtained in cross-validation and 80%/75% obtained in testing.

The hyperthyroidism patients were between 18 and 65 years old and newly diagnosed, with a disease duration of less than 2 months. Exclusion was applied to patients with uncontrolled infections, other autoimmune diseases, pregnancy or lactation. Diagnoses were established on the basis of clinical symptoms, serum thyroxine and TRAb, thyroid ultrasound, and orbital computed tomography. Blood from progressor patients was collected at the time of first diagnosis with hyperthyroidism, before any ophthalmopathy symptoms had appeared. PBMCs were isolated from approximately 10 ml of fresh peripheral blood by Ficoll-Paque density gradient centrifugation. Patients classed as progressors first received a Graves' hyperthyroidism diagnosis and then went on to develop ophthalmopathy during follow-up. Total RNA was extracted with Trizol reagent, and quality was checked on an Agilent 2100 Bioanalyzer.

The specimen sequenced was blood. Here the chain combines TRBV6-6 and TRBJ1-1, with 11 bases aligning to TRBD1. The sequence was collected from a woman between 25 and 40 years old with Graves' hyperthyroidism that later progressed to Graves' ophthalmopathy. The CDR3 protein sequence reads: CASSYHGQGARTEAFF. The DNA sequence reads TGTGCCAGCAGTTACCACGGACAGGGGGCGCGCACTGAAGCTTTCTTT.